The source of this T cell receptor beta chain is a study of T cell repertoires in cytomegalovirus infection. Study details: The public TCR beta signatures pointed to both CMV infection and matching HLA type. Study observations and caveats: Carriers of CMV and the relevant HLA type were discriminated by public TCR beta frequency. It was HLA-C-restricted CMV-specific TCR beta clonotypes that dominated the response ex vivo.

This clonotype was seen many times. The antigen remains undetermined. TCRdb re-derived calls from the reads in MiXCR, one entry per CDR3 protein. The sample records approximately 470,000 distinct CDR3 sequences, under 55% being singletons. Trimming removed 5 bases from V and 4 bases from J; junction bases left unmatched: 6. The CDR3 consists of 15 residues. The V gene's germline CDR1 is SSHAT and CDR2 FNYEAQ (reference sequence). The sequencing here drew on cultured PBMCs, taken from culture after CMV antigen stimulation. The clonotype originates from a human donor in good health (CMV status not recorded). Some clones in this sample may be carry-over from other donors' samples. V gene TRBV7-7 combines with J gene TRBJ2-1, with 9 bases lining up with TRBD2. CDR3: CASSTRLAAYNEQFF. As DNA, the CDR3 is TGTGCCAGCAGCACACGACTAGCGGCTTACAATGAGCAGTTCTTC.